The clone carrying this T cell receptor (beta chain) was seen only once. Its antigen is not known. This sample stems from a study of cytomegalovirus exposure and HLA in healthy donors. About the research overall: Researchers found that roughly 80% of 300 to 450 genotyped donors fell within the Caucasian-associated ancestry cluster. Study-level points and caveats: The authors later found TCR association rates varying by HLA locus, with DRB1 most and HLA-C fewest.

The CDR3 loop spans 14 amino acids. Germline CDR1 is SEHNR and CDR2 is FQNEAQ (reference sequence). V trimming: 5 bases; J trimming: 10 bases; junction bases outside the gene matches: 8. PCR amplification relied on 60 Vbeta primers (plus 13 Jbeta primers). Libraries were prepared by immunoSEQ multiplex PCR; TCRdb keeps only in-frame clonotypes and omits some of them. The sample lists 80,000 to 100,000 clones, 65% to 85% occurring once. The chain couples TRBV7-9 to TRBJ1-6; 7 bases map to TRBD1. The receptor was isolated from a man aged 40-49 years in good health and CMV-seronegative. The sequenced sample consisted of PBMCs. CDR3 region: CASSPGQNGSPLHF. CDR3 sequence (DNA): TGTGCCAGCAGCCCGGGACAGAATGGGTCACCCCTCCACTTT.